The clone carrying this T cell receptor (beta chain) was recorded only once. The antigen remains unidentified. This record belongs to a study of vaccination effects on CD4 cells after COVID-19. Turning to the study itself: Viral peptide pools were used in the ViraFEST assay to expand antigen-specific CD4+ T cells, and sequencing came afterward.

TCRdb's table, derived via immunoSEQ multiplex PCR, lists solely in-frame clones and lacks some. Of some 66,000 clones listed, more than 60% are singletons. Subsequent to 10 days of culture, CD4+ T cells were isolated. Participants were given two doses of BNT162b2 or mRNA-1273 vaccine. On days 3 and 7, fresh IL-2 medium replaced half the medium. This CDR3 is built from 13 residues. Germline trimming cut 8 bases from V and 3 bases from J; bases unmatched to any gene: 2. CDR1 SNHLY and CDR2 FYNNEI come from the germline V gene. The sequencing used CD4+ T cells from PBMCs cultured without peptide, collected after COVID-19 vaccination. The TCR comes from a human donor who received a COVID-19 vaccine. V gene TRBV2 combines with J gene TRBJ2-1, with 9 bases aligning to TRBD1. CDR3 sequence (DNA): TGTGCCAGCTCGGGACAGGGCTACAATGAGCAGTTCTTC. This encodes CASSGQGYNEQFF.